Listed here is a single TCR beta chain. This clone was seen only once. Its antigen remains unidentified. Qualities for individual bases were not recorded, and no much larger clone is one base off. V was cut back by 6 bases and J by 4 bases, leaving a gap of 16 bases between them. Taken from cysteine to phenylalanine, the CDR3 has 14 residues. Only the CDR3 part of the read is kept: 42 bases, read in frame from the first base. CDR1 and CDR2, per the germline V gene, are MDHEN and SYDVKM. Library generation was performed with the immunoSEQ multiplex PCR assay. Each sample had roughly 90,000 TCR templates assayed by the deep sequencing platform. Genomic DNA extracted from sorted T cells was used for TCRbeta CDR3 sequencing. The source study handled its data this way. The R programming language was used for the clonal analysis of the TCRbeta CDR3 data. Unstimulated samples were compared with post-reaction CFSE-low samples to define alloreactive CD4+ and CD8+ clones. Regulatory or non-regulatory origin was assigned to alloreactive CD4+ clones by matching of sequences to sorted unstimulated Treg and non-Treg repertoires. TCRdb limited this immuneACCESS table to in-frame rearrangements with V and J called. A share of clones is missing; checked studies link under half to unresolved V genes, and the rest is unexplained. That table furnishes V, J and clone size, whereas the DNA furnished D and trimming. The sample yields approximately 100,000 clones; approximately 92% were counted once. The ten largest clones add up to around 0.15% of the sample.

These data come from a study of siplizumab effects on memory and regulatory T cells (dated by TCRdb to about 2019). General notes on the study: The study looked at the effect of siplizumab, an anti-CD2 antibody, on alloreactive T-cell subsets in allogeneic mixed lymphocyte reactions made from human PBMCs. Beyond this particular receptor, the publication reports: Whether proliferating Tregs from siplizumab cultures actually had suppressive function was not functionally confirmed. The cumulative frequency of alloreactive sequences traceable to unstimulated CD4+ memory T cells was significantly reduced by siplizumab. Unstimulated naive T cells appeared more diverse than memory T cells, and naive cells seemed to contribute substantially to the alloresponse. Of the alloreactive CD4+ clones that could be mapped, the Treg-derived share averaged about 63% with siplizumab compared with about 27% in control reactions. Because sequences below about 10^-5 frequency were poorly captured, only a minor fraction of alloreactive clones could be mapped to unstimulated subsets. For roughly 75-97% of proliferating CD4+ or CD8+ clones, no naive or memory phenotype could be assigned.

Sorted unstimulated T cells and proliferating T cells recovered from mixed lymphocyte reactions were subjected to TCRbeta CDR3 sequencing. Fresh whole blood from approximately 11 HLA-typed healthy donors served as the source for isolating PBMCs. Unstimulated CD4+ non-regulatory T cells were FACS-sorted to map the origin of alloreactive clones. The V and J segments used are TRBV28 and TRBJ2-7; no D gene is confidently identified. The sequence was obtained from a human donor in good health. The sample consisted of non-Treg CD4+ T cells sorted from blood. The cell subset or site label here, explained by the study, means: FACS-sorted unstimulated CD4+ non-regulatory T cells. The DNA reads TGTGCCAGCAGACCCCCGGGTGCGAGGTACGAGCAGTACTTC. Translated, it gives CASRPPGARYEQYF. The reference TRBV28 and TRBJ2-7 proteins fill in what lies around the CDR3, so the full variable domain reads DVKVTQSSRYLVKRTGEKVFLECVQDMDHENMFWYRQDPGLGLRLIYFSYDVKMKEKGDIPEGYSVSREKKERFSLILESASTNQTSMYLCASRPPGARYEQYFGPGTRLTVT.